These 2 T cell receptor beta chains were sequenced from one sample in a study of CD8 T cells in ankylosing spondylitis. TCRdb recomputed calls from the 5' RACE reads with MiXCR, one row per CDR3 protein. The table includes approximately 260,000 distinct CDR3 sequences, 7.5% to 9% detected once. The sample comprised blood, either unsorted or a sorted T cell fraction (not recorded which). The source of these receptors is a male donor with ankylosing spondylitis or in good health (not recorded which).

The chain couples TRBV29-1 to TRBJ2-3; D might be TRBD1 (5 bases). V was cut by 3 bases and J by 1 base, with 8 bases left in between. This CDR3 comprises 13 residues. The germline gives CDR1 SQVTM, CDR2 ANQGSEA. CDR3 amino acids: CSVDPRGTDTQYF. For the CDR3, the DNA is TGCAGCGTTGACCCCAGGGGCACAGATACGCAGTATTTT.

This clonotype came up a few times. The gene calls are TRBV5-1 and TRBJ2-2, with TRBD1 identical over 10 bases. The CDR3 runs 16 residues. V dropped 4 bases and J dropped 4; count of bases not matched to a gene: 7. Germline CDR1 SGHRS, CDR2 YFSETQ. Here the CDR3 DNA reads TGCGCCAGCAGCGGGGACAGGGGCGCCCCCACCGGGGAGCTGTTTTTT. Translation gives CASSGDRGAPTGELFF. The entire variable domain, with the rest obtained from reference TRBV5-1 and TRBJ2-2, is as follows: KAGVTQTPRYLIKTRGQQVTLSCSPISGHRSVSWYQQTPGQGLQFLFEYFSETQRNKGNFPGRFSGRQFSNSRSEMNVSTLELGDSALYLCASSGDRGAPTGELFFGEGSRLTVL.